Listed below are T cell receptor beta chains from one sample, sequenced in a study of blood T cell repertoires in COVID-19. Clones were sequenced by immunoSEQ multiplex PCR, and TCRdb holds only the in-frame ones, with some missing. Of approximately 350,000 clones listed, around 91% are singletons. The sequencing input was PBMCs or T cells enriched from blood (not recorded which). The source is a man aged 18 to 35 who had recovered from COVID-19. Both conserved end residues are part of each CDR3. A D gene is named only where the DNA matches it firmly. Rows give clone size only sometimes, using once, few, many, or a class for an expanded clone.

clone size: .; V gene: TRBV28; D gene: TRBD1; CDR3 protein: CASMTGPQSYEQYF
clone size: .; V gene: TRBV5-1; D gene: TRBD1; CDR3 protein: CASSWGTEGKAAFF
clone size: .; V gene: TRBV15; D gene: .; CDR3 protein: CATSRDRAGANVLTF
clone size: .; V gene: TRBV7-2; D gene: TRBD2; CDR3 protein: CASSQAGGNSYEQYF
clone size: .; V gene: TRBV6-5; D gene: .; CDR3 protein: CASSYSAGWGNTQYF
clone size: .; V gene: TRBV7-9; D gene: .; CDR3 protein: CASSDDSRVTDTQYF
clone size: .; V gene: TRBV7-2; D gene: .; CDR3 protein: CASSSGNTGELFF
clone size: .; V gene: TRBV4-1; D gene: TRBD1; CDR3 protein: CASRIKTGGTDTQYF
clone size: .; V gene: TRBV27; D gene: .; CDR3 protein: CASSLRGEGNTEAFF
clone size: once; V gene: TRBV28; D gene: .; CDR3 protein: CASSSTNYGYTF
clone size: .; V gene: TRBV30; D gene: .; CDR3 protein: CAWSPGIPPLHF
clone size: .; V gene: TRBV6-5; D gene: .; CDR3 protein: CASRSRQSSYEQYF
clone size: .; V gene: TRBV19; D gene: TRBD1; CDR3 protein: CASSGRQGMKNGYTF
clone size: .; V gene: TRBV29-1; D gene: .; CDR3 protein: CSYWGGGNQPQHF
clone size: .; V gene: TRBV28; D gene: .; CDR3 protein: CASSFTRQMNTEAFF
clone size: .; V gene: TRBV11-3; D gene: .; CDR3 protein: CASSHRNNEQFF
clone size: .; V gene: TRBV29-1; D gene: TRBD2; CDR3 protein: CSAIAGSTDTQYF
clone size: once; V gene: TRBV5-6; D gene: .; CDR3 protein: CASSPSWVTGELFF
clone size: .; V gene: TRBV6-5; D gene: TRBD1; CDR3 protein: CASKTGVETQYF
clone size: few; V gene: TRBV6-2/TRBV6-3; D gene: .; CDR3 protein: CASSLGAYNEQFF
clone size: .; V gene: TRBV3-1/TRBV3-2; D gene: .; CDR3 protein: CASSQRSLSINEQFF
clone size: .; V gene: TRBV27; D gene: TRBD1; CDR3 protein: CASSLFTEAGGWGNTIYF
clone size: .; V gene: TRBV6-4; D gene: TRBD1; CDR3 protein: CASRSGTGGDGAFF
clone size: .; V gene: TRBV7-9; D gene: TRBD2; CDR3 protein: CASSSGTGGSYEQYF
clone size: once; V gene: TRBV3-1/TRBV3-2; D gene: TRBD1; CDR3 protein: CASSQGDRVGYGYTF
clone size: .; V gene: TRBV19; D gene: TRBD1; CDR3 protein: CASSDRGSLYEQYF
clone size: .; V gene: TRBV5-1; D gene: .; CDR3 protein: CASSDGGNYGYTF
clone size: .; V gene: TRBV4-1; D gene: TRBD1; CDR3 protein: CASTRGRNTGELFF
clone size: .; V gene: TRBV19; D gene: TRBD2; CDR3 protein: CASSRREGEQYF
clone size: once; V gene: TRBV7-9; D gene: TRBD1; CDR3 protein: CASSHRTGGTEAFF
clone size: .; V gene: TRBV7-8; D gene: .; CDR3 protein: CASSIADTTYEQYF
clone size: .; V gene: TRBV6-5; D gene: TRBD1; CDR3 protein: CASSFRQGHNYGYTF
clone size: .; V gene: TRBV27; D gene: .; CDR3 protein: CASSSSPNSPTGEKLFF
clone size: .; V gene: TRBV10-3; D gene: TRBD1; CDR3 protein: CAITEGTGKSPLHF
clone size: .; V gene: TRBV3-1/TRBV3-2; D gene: .; CDR3 protein: CASSQEGAAEKLFF
clone size: .; V gene: TRBV6-5; D gene: .; CDR3 protein: CASTPGLSYEQYF
clone size: .; V gene: TRBV29-1; D gene: .; CDR3 protein: CSVEGDGTDTQYF
clone size: .; V gene: TRBV7-3; D gene: TRBD1; CDR3 protein: CATAPRDRTRRGTDTQYF
clone size: once; V gene: TRBV6-5; D gene: TRBD2; CDR3 protein: CASSSRTSGKSGLYF
clone size: .; V gene: TRBV15; D gene: TRBD1; CDR3 protein: CATGTVLTDTQYF
clone size: .; V gene: TRBV9; D gene: .; CDR3 protein: CASSRTRTAYEQYF
clone size: once; V gene: TRBV27; D gene: .; CDR3 protein: CASSPRASSYNEQFF
clone size: once; V gene: TRBV6-2/TRBV6-3; D gene: TRBD2; CDR3 protein: CASSTTSGRVDIQYF
clone size: .; V gene: TRBV4-2; D gene: TRBD1; CDR3 protein: CASSQSGGQGGYTF
clone size: .; V gene: TRBV7-2; D gene: TRBD1; CDR3 protein: CASSPGQNLQPQHF
clone size: .; V gene: TRBV28; D gene: .; CDR3 protein: CASSLPQGGEKLFF
clone size: .; V gene: TRBV7-9; D gene: .; CDR3 protein: CASSLGGGEYGYTF
clone size: .; V gene: TRBV10-3; D gene: .; CDR3 protein: CAISGTTQETQYF
clone size: .; V gene: TRBV11-2; D gene: TRBD2; CDR3 protein: CASSLLAGGRPYEQYF
clone size: .; V gene: TRBV5-8; D gene: TRBD2; CDR3 protein: CASSLRLAGGGTDTQYF
clone size: .; V gene: TRBV12-3/TRBV12-4; D gene: TRBD1; CDR3 protein: CASRLGQDSEAFF
clone size: .; V gene: TRBV2; D gene: TRBD1; CDR3 protein: CASAGQMNTEAFF
clone size: .; V gene: TRBV28; D gene: .; CDR3 protein: CASSPPHRAGYTF
clone size: .; V gene: TRBV27; D gene: TRBD1; CDR3 protein: CASSLPEATGNMNTEAFF
clone size: .; V gene: TRBV2; D gene: TRBD1; CDR3 protein: CASTSPRGTDNSPLHF
clone size: .; V gene: TRBV6-5; D gene: TRBD1; CDR3 protein: CASSYSPGTVNEQYF
clone size: .; V gene: TRBV7-9; D gene: .; CDR3 protein: CASSSDTYGYTF
clone size: .; V gene: TRBV6-4; D gene: TRBD2; CDR3 protein: CASSVSGSTDTQYF